The rows below give T cell receptor beta chains drawn from one sample of a study of blood T cell repertoires in COVID-19. Produced via immunoSEQ multiplex PCR; TCRdb's table is partial and in-frame only. The sample gives roughly 200,000 clones, roughly 81% of which show up once; 10% to 15% is in the top ten. Sequenced sample: peripheral blood. The receptors were gathered from a woman of 80 years or more with COVID-19, enrolled during active disease. CDR3s include the opening cysteine and the closing phenylalanine or tryptophan. The D gene is left open where the match is weak. Rows give clone size only sometimes, using once, few, many, or a class for an expanded clone.

v_gene	abundance	j_gene	d_gene	CDR3aa	CDR3nt
TRBV2	-	TRBJ1-4	-	CASRQGRTTNEKLFF	TGTGCCTCCCGGCAGGGGCGAACAACTAATGAAAAACTGTTTTTT
TRBV7-9	-	TRBJ1-4	-	CASSYPGEKLFF	TGTGCCAGCAGCTATCCGGGTGAAAAACTGTTTTTT
TRBV5-1	few	TRBJ1-1	-	CASNNWGDMNTEAFF	TGCGCCAGCAACAATTGGGGAGACATGAACACTGAAGCTTTCTTT
TRBV3-1/TRBV3-2	-	TRBJ2-7	TRBD2	CASSQPGTSSNYEQYF	TGTGCCAGCAGCCAACCCGGGACTAGCAGCAACTACGAGCAGTACTTC
TRBV27	-	TRBJ2-3	TRBD2	CASSLSPSLAGVSTDTQYF	TGTGCCAGCAGTTTATCCCCCTCTCTAGCGGGGGTAAGCACAGATACGCAGTATTTT
TRBV19	once	TRBJ2-7	-	CASSLPTGDTYEQYF	TGTGCCAGTAGTCTCCCCACCGGGGACACCTACGAGCAGTACTTC
TRBV7-8	-	TRBJ2-7	-	CASSPAGTEPYEQYF	TGTGCCAGCAGCCCCGCCGGGACTGAGCCCTACGAGCAGTACTTC
TRBV15	-	TRBJ2-7	TRBD1	CATSREGTGGYEQYF	TGTGCCACCAGCAGAGAAGGGACAGGGGGCTACGAGCAGTACTTC
TRBV5-4	-	TRBJ1-3	TRBD1	CASSLTGVNTIYF	TGTGCCAGCAGCTTGACAGGGGTAAACACCATATATTTT
TRBV7-7	-	TRBJ2-7	-	CASSLVVQGEQYF	TGTGCTAGCAGCTTAGTTGTTCAGGGCGAGCAGTACTTC
TRBV7-9	-	TRBJ1-4	-	CASSLEPRLTNEKLFF	TGTGCCAGCAGCTTAGAACCCCGACTTACCAATGAAAAACTGTTTTTT
TRBV12-3/TRBV12-4	-	TRBJ1-1	-	CASFPGVNTEAFF	TGTGCCAGTTTTCCAGGGGTGAACACTGAAGCTTTCTTT
TRBV11-2	few	TRBJ1-2	TRBD1	CASSLDRGLGYTF	TGTGCCAGCAGCTTAGACAGGGGGCTTGGCTACACCTTC
TRBV11-2	-	TRBJ2-2	TRBD1	CASSLTGGNTGELFF	TGTGCCAGCAGCCTCACAGGGGGAAACACCGGGGAGCTGTTTTTT
TRBV27	-	TRBJ2-3	TRBD2	CASSLGGPGTSITDTQYF	TGTGCCAGCAGTTTGGGTGGCCCCGGGACTAGCATCACAGATACGCAGTATTTT
TRBV5-4	-	TRBJ2-5	TRBD1	CASSLRQGGGETQYF	TGTGCCAGCAGCTTGCGACAGGGCGGAGGAGAGACCCAGTACTTC
TRBV11-3	-	TRBJ1-1	-	CASSLWQGEAFF	TGTGCCAGCAGCTTATGGCAGGGAGAAGCTTTCTTT
TRBV27	-	TRBJ1-5	TRBD1	CASSSLTDHRGQNQPQHF	TGTGCCAGCAGTTCCCTCACTGACCACAGGGGACAAAATCAGCCCCAGCATTTT
TRBV7-9	once	TRBJ2-5	-	CASSLAWGGPETQYF	TGTGCCAGCAGCTTAGCTTGGGGGGGGCCCGAGACCCAGTACTTC
TRBV24-1	once	TRBJ2-1	TRBD2	CATSYAGGLNEQFF	TGTGCCACCAGCTACGCGGGGGGCCTCAATGAGCAGTTCTTC
TRBV5-1	-	TRBJ2-1	TRBD1	CASSLSDRGRHEQFF	TGCGCCAGCAGCTTGTCGGACAGGGGGCGACATGAGCAGTTCTTC
TRBV5-1	-	TRBJ2-4	TRBD1	CASSLAGGANIQYF	TGCGCCAGCAGCTTGGCAGGGGGCGCGAACATTCAGTACTTC
TRBV7-3	-	TRBJ1-2	TRBD1	CASSLDGTGFGYTF	TGTGCCAGCAGCTTAGACGGGACAGGGTTTGGCTACACCTTC
TRBV19	-	TRBJ1-2	TRBD1	CASSRGVRGYTF	TGTGCCAGTTCCAGGGGGGTGAGAGGCTACACCTTC
TRBV6-5	-	TRBJ2-5	-	CASSFQGAETQYF	TGTGCCAGCAGTTTTCAAGGGGCCGAGACCCAGTACTTC
TRBV28	-	TRBJ1-1	-	CASSLRPGYTEAFF	TGTGCCAGCAGTTTAAGGCCAGGGTACACTGAAGCTTTCTTT
TRBV7-9	-	TRBJ1-2	-	CASSPNAGAGGYTF	TGTGCCAGCAGCCCCAACGCAGGGGCGGGTGGCTACACCTTC
TRBV19	-	TRBJ2-7	-	CASSPRGSGYEQYF	TGTGCCAGTAGTCCTCGCGGATCGGGCTACGAGCAGTACTTC
TRBV6-2/TRBV6-3	-	TRBJ1-6	-	CASSPGQLSSYNSPLHF	TGTGCCAGCAGCCCCGGACAGTTGAGCTCCTATAATTCACCCCTCCACTTT
TRBV28	-	TRBJ2-5	TRBD1	CASAFPSRGQETQYF	TGTGCCAGCGCTTTCCCCAGCAGGGGGCAAGAGACCCAGTACTTC
TRBV12-3/TRBV12-4	once	TRBJ1-5	TRBD1	CASSSDRGQPQHF	TGTGCCAGCAGTTCGGACAGGGGGCAGCCCCAGCATTTT
TRBV5-4	-	TRBJ1-1	TRBD1	CASQEGAWANQNTEAFF	TGTGCCAGCCAGGAGGGGGCCTGGGCGAACCAGAACACTGAAGCTTTCTTT
TRBV2	-	TRBJ1-2	TRBD1	CASSIARTGNGYTF	TGTGCCAGCAGCATTGCCAGGACAGGGAACGGCTACACCTTC
TRBV3-1/TRBV3-2	-	TRBJ2-7	-	CASSHGDSSYEQYF	TGTGCCAGCAGCCATGGAGACAGTTCCTACGAGCAGTACTTC
TRBV7-9	-	TRBJ2-2	-	CASGGPGLTFTGELFF	TGTGCCAGCGGCGGACCGGGACTTACCTTCACCGGGGAGCTGTTTTTT
TRBV11-2	once	TRBJ2-5	-	CASSLLSGKRETQYF	TGTGCCAGCAGCTTACTGTCAGGGAAACGAGAGACCCAGTACTTC
TRBV3-1/TRBV3-2	-	TRBJ1-1	-	CASTQTRRYTEAFF	TGTGCCAGCACCCAAACGCGCCGGTACACTGAAGCTTTCTTT
TRBV4-1	-	TRBJ2-1	TRBD2	CASSFVTSGLAGVEQFF	TGCGCCAGCAGCTTCGTTACTTCCGGACTAGCGGGAGTGGAGCAGTTCTTC
TRBV19	-	TRBJ2-7	TRBD2	CASSLPGTSGYEQYF	TGTGCCAGTAGTCTACCCGGGACTAGCGGGTACGAGCAGTACTTC
TRBV4-1	-	TRBJ1-2	-	CASSQDRAYGYTF	TGCGCCAGCAGCCAAGACAGGGCCTATGGCTACACCTTC
TRBV27	once	TRBJ2-3	TRBD2	CASRDRAGGMEDTQYF	TGTGCCAGCAGAGATAGGGCGGGAGGGATGGAGGATACGCAGTATTTT